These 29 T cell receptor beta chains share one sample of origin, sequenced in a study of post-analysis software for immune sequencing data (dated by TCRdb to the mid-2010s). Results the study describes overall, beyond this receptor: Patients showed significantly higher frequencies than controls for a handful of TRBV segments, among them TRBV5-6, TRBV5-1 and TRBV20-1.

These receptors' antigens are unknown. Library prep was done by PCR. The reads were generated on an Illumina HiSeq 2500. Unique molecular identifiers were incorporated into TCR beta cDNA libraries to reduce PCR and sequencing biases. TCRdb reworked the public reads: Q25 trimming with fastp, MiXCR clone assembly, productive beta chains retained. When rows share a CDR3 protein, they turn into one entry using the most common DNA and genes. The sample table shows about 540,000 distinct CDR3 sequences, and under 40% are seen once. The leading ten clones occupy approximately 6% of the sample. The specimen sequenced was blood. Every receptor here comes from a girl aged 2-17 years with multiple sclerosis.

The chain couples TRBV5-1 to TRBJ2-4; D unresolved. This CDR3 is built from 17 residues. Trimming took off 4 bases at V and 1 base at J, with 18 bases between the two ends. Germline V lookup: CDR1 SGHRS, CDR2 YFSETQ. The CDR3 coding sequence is TGCGCCAGCAGCCCCCTAGATCCTCGTACCGCCAAAAACATTCAGTACTTC. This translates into CASSPLDPRTAKNIQYF.

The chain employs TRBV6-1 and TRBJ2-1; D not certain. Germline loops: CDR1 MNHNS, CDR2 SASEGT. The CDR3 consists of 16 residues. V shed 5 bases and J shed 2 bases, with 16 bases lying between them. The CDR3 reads CASSPLRDFAYNEQFF. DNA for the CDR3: TGTGCCAGCAGTCCACTTAGGGATTTCGCCTACAATGAGCAGTTCTTC.

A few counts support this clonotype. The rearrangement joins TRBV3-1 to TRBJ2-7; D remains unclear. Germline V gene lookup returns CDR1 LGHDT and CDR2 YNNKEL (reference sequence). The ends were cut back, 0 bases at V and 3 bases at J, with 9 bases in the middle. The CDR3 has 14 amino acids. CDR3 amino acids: CASSQDRISYEQYF. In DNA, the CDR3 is TGTGCCAGCAGCCAAGATCGTATTAGCTACGAGCAGTACTTC.

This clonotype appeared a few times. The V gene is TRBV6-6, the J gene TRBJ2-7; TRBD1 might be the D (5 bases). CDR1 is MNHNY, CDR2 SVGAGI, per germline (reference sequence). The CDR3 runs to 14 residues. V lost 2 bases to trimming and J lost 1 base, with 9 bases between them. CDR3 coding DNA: TGTGCCAGCAGTTACCGGACATCTTCCTACGAGCAGTACTTC. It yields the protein CASSYRTSSYEQYF.

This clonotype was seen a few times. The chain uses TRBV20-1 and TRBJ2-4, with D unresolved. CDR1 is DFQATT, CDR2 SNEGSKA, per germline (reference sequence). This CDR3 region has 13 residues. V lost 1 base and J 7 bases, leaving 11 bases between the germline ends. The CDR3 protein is CSARGSLVNIQYF. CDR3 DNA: TGCAGTGCTAGAGGTAGTTTAGTGAACATTCAGTACTTC.

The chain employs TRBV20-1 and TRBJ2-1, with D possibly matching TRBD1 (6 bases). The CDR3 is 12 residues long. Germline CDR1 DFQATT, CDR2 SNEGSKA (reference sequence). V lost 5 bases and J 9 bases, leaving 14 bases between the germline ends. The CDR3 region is CSASPTGTEQFF. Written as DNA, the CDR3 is TGCAGTGCTTCGCCTACAGGGACTGAGCAGTTCTTC.

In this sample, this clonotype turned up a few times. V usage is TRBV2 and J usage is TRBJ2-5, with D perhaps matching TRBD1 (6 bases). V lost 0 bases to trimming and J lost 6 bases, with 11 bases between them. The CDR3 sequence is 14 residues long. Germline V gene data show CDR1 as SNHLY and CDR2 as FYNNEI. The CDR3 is CASSEARGDQTQYF. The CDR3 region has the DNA TGTGCCAGCAGTGAAGCCAGGGGAGACCAGACCCAGTACTTC.

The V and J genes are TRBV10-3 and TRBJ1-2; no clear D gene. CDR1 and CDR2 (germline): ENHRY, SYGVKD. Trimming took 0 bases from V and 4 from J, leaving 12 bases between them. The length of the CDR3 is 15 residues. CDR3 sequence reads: CAISESTGRFYGYTF. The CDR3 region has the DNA TGTGCCATCAGTGAGTCGACGGGCAGATTCTATGGCTACACCTTC.

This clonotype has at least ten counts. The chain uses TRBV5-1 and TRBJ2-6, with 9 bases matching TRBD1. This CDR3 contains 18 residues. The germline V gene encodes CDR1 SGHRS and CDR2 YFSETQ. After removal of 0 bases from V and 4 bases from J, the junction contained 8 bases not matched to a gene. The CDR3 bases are TGCGCCAGCAGCTTGGCACAACAGGGGGCGTCCGGGGCCAACGTCCTGACTTTC. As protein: CASSLAQQGASGANVLTF.

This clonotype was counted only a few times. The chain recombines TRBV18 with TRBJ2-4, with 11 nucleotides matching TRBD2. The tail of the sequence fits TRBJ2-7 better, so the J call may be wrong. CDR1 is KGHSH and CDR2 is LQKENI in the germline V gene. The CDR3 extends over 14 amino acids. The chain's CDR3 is CASSTGLAGYEQYF. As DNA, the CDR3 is TGTGCCAGCTCAACCGGACTAGCGGGCTACGAGCAGTACTTC.

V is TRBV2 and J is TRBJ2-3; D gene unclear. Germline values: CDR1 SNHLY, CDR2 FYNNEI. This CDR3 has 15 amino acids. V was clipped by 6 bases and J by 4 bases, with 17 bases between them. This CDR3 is CASRKEALLADTQYF. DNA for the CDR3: TGTGCCAGCAGAAAAGAGGCCCTGCTTGCAGATACGCAGTATTTT.

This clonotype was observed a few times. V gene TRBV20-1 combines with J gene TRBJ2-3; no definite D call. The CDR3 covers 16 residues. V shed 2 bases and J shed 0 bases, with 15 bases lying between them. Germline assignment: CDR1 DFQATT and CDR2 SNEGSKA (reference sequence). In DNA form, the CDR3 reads TGCAGTGCTAGACCTTCTTTTCGAACTAGCACAGATACGCAGTATTTT. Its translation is CSARPSFRTSTDTQYF.

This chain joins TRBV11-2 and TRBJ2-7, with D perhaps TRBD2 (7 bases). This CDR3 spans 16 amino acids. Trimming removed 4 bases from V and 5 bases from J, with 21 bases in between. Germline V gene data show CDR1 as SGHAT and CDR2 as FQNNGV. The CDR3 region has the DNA TGTGCCAGCAGCTCCCGCCCCGGGGGGCTGGGTGACGAGCAGTACTTC. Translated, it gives CASSSRPGGLGDEQYF.

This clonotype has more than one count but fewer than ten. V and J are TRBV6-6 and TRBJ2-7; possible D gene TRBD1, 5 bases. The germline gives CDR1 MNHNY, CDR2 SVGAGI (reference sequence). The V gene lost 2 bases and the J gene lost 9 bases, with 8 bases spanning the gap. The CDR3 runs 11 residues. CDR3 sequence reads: CASSYLTGQYF. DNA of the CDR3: TGTGCCAGCAGTTACCTAACAGGGCAGTACTTC.

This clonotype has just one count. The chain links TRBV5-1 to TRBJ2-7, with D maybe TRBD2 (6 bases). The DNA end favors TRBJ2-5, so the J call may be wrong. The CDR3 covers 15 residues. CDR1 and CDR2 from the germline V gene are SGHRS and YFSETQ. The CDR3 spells CASSGGVTALETQYF. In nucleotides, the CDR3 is TGCGCCAGCAGCGGCGGGGTCACGGCTTTGGAGACCCAGTACTTC.

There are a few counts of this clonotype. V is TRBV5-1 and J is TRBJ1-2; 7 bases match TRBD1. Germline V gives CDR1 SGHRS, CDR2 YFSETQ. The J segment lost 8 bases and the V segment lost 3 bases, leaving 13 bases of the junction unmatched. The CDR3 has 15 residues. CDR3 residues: CASSSESPGGAGYTF. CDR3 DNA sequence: TGCGCCAGCAGCTCCGAATCCCCAGGGGGGGCGGGCTACACCTTC.

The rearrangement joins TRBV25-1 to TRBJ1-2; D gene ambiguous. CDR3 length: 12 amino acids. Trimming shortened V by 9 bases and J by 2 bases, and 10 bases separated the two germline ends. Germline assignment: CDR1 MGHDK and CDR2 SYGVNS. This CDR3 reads CARPGRNYGYTF. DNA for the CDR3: TGTGCCAGGCCCGGGAGGAACTATGGCTACACCTTC.

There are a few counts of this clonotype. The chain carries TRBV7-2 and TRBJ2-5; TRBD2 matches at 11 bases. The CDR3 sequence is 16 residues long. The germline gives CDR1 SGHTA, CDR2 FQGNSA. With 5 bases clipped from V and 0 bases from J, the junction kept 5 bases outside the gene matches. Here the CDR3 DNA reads TGTGCCAGCAGCCCCCCGGGACTAGCGGACCAAGAGACCCAGTACTTC. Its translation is CASSPPGLADQETQYF.

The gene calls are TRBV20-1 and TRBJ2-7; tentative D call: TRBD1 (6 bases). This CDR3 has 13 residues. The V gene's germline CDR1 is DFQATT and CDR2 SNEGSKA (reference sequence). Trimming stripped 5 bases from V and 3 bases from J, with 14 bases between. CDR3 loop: CSAQNREFYEQYF. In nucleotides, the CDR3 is TGCAGTGCTCAGAACAGGGAATTCTACGAGCAGTACTTC.

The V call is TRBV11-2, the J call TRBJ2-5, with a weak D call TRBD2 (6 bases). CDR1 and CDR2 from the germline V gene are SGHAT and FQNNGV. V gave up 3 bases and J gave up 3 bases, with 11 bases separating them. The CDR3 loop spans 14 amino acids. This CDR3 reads CASSLAGSEETQYF. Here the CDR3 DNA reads TGTGCCAGCAGCTTGGCGGGGTCGGAAGAGACCCAGTACTTC.

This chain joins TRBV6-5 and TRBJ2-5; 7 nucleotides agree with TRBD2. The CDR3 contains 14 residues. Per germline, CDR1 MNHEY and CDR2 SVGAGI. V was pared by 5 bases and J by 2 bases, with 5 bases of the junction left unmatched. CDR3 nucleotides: TGTGCCAGCAGTCTCCTAGCGGAGCAAGAGACCCAGTACTTC. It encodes CASSLLAEQETQYF.

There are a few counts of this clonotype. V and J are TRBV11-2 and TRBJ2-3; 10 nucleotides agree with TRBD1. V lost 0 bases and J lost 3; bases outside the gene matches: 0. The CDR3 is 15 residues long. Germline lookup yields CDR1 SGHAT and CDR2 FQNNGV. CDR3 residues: CASSLEGQGTDTQYF. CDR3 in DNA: TGTGCCAGCAGCTTAGAGGGACAGGGGACAGATACGCAGTATTTT.

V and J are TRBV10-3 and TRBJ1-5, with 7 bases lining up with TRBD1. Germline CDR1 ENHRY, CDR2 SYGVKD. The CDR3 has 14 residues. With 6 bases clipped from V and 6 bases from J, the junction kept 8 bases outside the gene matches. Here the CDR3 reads CAIRDGTESQPQHF. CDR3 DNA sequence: TGTGCCATCAGGGACGGGACAGAAAGTCAGCCCCAGCATTTT.

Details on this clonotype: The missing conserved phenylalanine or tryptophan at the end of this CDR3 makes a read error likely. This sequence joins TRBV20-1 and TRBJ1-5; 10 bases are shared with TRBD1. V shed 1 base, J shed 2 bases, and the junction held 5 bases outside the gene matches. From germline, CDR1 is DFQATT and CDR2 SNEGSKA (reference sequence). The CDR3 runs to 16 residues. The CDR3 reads CSARVGTGVGNQPQHV. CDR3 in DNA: TGCAGTGCTAGAGTGGGGACAGGGGTCGGCAATCAGCCCCAGCATGTT.

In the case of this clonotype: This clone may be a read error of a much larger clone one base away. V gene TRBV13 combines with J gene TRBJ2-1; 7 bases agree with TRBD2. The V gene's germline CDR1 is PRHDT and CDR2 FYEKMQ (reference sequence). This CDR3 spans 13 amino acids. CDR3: CASSSWGGNGQFF. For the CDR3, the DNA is TGTGCCAGCAGCTCGTGGGGGGGGAATGGGCAGTTCTTC.

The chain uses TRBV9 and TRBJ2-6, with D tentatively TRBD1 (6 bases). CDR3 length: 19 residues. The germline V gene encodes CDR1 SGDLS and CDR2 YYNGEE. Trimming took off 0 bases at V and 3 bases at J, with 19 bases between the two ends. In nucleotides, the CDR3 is TGTGCCAGCAGCGTAGAGGACAGCCCTGGGGCACTTGGGGCCAACGTCCTGACTTTC. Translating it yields CASSVEDSPGALGANVLTF. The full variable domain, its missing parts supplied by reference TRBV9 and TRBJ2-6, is DSGVTQTPKHLITATGQRVTLRCSPRSGDLSVYWYQQSLDQGLQFLIQYYNGEERAKGNILERFSAQQFPDLHSELNLSSLELGDSALYFCASSVEDSPGALGANVLTFGAGSRLTVL.

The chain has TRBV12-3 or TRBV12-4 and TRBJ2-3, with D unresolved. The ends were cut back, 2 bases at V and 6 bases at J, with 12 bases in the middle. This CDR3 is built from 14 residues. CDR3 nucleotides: TGTGCCAGCAGTTTAAGAGTTGCCCAGGATACGCAGTATTTT. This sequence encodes CASSLRVAQDTQYF.

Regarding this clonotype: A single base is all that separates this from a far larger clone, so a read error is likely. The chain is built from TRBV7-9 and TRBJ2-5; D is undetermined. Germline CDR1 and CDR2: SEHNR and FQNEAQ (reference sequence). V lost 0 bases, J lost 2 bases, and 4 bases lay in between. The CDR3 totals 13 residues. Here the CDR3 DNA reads TGTGCCAGCAGCTTAGCAGAGCAAGAGACCCAGTACTTC. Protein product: CASSLAEQETQYF.

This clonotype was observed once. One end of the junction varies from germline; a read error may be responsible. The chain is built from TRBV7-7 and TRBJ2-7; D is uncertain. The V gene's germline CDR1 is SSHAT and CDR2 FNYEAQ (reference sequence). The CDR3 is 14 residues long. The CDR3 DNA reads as TGTGCTAGCAGCCCGGACCGATTCTCCTACGAGCAGTACTTC. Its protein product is CASSPDRFSYEQYF.